This T cell receptor beta chain was profiled in a study of T-cell memory formation after mild COVID-19. In this sample, this clonotype turned up a few times. The CDR3 has 13 residues. V shed 4 bases and J shed 4 bases, with 8 bases lying between them. Germline V gene lookup returns CDR1 LGHNA and CDR2 YSLEER. TCRdb called the 5' RACE reads again in MiXCR, with one record for every CDR3 protein. Here the sample spans about 49,000 distinct CDR3 sequences, around 25% being singletons. The clonotype originates from a man younger than 35 who had mild COVID-19 (a few samples of this study predate the infection). Cell type and time point are not known. Sample: PBMCs or a T cell subset sorted from them (not recorded which). The chain has TRBV4-3 and TRBJ2-1, with D unresolved. The CDR3 loop is CASSPGIYNEQFF. Written as DNA, the CDR3 is TGCGCCAGCAGCCCAGGAATTTACAATGAGCAGTTCTTC.